Only a few counts were recorded for the clone carrying this TCR beta chain. No antigen is known for it. These data originate in a study of beta chain features in type 1 diabetes. Study-level points and caveats: Type 1 diabetes patients had TCRB CDR3s that were shorter (moderately but significantly so) in all four CD4+ subsets.

Every isolated RNA sample was fully reverse transcribed, so sequencing captured expressed TCRB transcripts. Regulatory, naive and central memory T cell samples averaged around 3.6 million reads. TCRdb's copy holds only in-frame clones and misses some; the assay was immunoSEQ multiplex PCR. The top ten clones hold 0.65% of a sample with about 140,000 clones, 9% to 10% of them seen once. The CDR3 loop spans 14 amino acids. Germline values: CDR1 SGHDT, CDR2 YYEEEE. V was trimmed by 6 bases and J by 3 bases, leaving 15 bases between them. Sample: central memory CD4+ T cells from blood. This chain links TRBV5-6 with TRBJ2-5; possible D gene TRBD1, 5 bases. The receptor was isolated from a middle-aged woman in good health. In DNA, the CDR3 is TGTGCCAGCATCCGGACAAGGCAGGAAGAGACCCAGTACTTC. It is translated as CASIRTRQEETQYF. Filled out from reference TRBV5-6 and TRBJ2-5, the complete variable domain reads DAGVTQSPTHLIKTRGQQVTLRCSPKSGHDTVSWYQQALGQGPQFIFQYYEEEERQRGNFPDRFSGHQFPNYSSELNVNALLLGDSALYLCASIRTRQEETQYFGPGTRLLVL.